One sample yielded the 6 T cell receptor beta chains listed below, sequenced in a study of blood T cell repertoires in COVID-19. Generated by immunoSEQ multiplex PCR, the TCRdb table keeps only in-frame clones and is missing some. This sample has 150,000 to 250,000 clones, with about 95% found just once. Sequencing used peripheral blood. The receptor set was obtained from a man aged 30-40 years with COVID-19, enrolled during active disease.

This chain links TRBV6-6 with TRBJ1-1; TRBD1 agrees at 8 bases. Looked up from germline, CDR1 is MNHNY and CDR2 is SVGAGI (reference sequence). CDR3 length equals 12 residues. V was clipped by 7 bases and J by 8 bases; unmatched bases: 6. The CDR3 spells CASNQQGVEAFF. DNA for the CDR3: TGTGCCAGCAACCAACAGGGGGTGGAAGCTTTCTTT.

The V call is TRBV19, the J call TRBJ2-1; a weak D match, TRBD2 (5 bases). CDR3 length: 15 amino acids. CDR1 LNHDA and CDR2 SQIVND come from the germline V gene (reference sequence). V was cut by 6 bases and J by 0 bases, with 12 bases left in between. CDR3 region: CASRGGQSSYNEQFF. The DNA of the CDR3 is TGTGCCAGTAGGGGCGGGCAGAGCTCCTACAATGAGCAGTTCTTC. The full variable domain, completed using reference TRBV19 and TRBJ2-1, is DGGITQSPKYLFRKEGQNVTLSCEQNLNHDAMYWYRQDPGQGLRLIYYSQIVNDFQKGDIAEGYSVSREKKESFPLTVTSAQKNPTAFYLCASRGGQSSYNEQFFGPGTRLTVL.

The rearrangement joins TRBV21-1 to TRBJ1-1. TRBV21-1 is a known pseudogene. This CDR3 comprises 13 residues. The CDR3 loop is CASSEGGDTEAFF. Here the CDR3 DNA reads TGTGCCAGCAGCGAGGGGGGGGACACTGAAGCTTTCTTT.

The chain combines TRBV27 with TRBJ2-6, with TRBD2 as a possible D gene (6 bases). The CDR3 is 13 residues long. CDR1 and CDR2 from the germline V gene are MNHEY and SMNVEV (reference sequence). V lost 8 bases to trimming and J lost 1 base, with 6 bases between them. The CDR3 protein is CASGGSGANVLTF. In DNA, the CDR3 is TGTGCCAGCGGGGGGTCTGGGGCCAACGTCCTGACTTTC. Filled out from reference TRBV27 and TRBJ2-6, the complete variable domain reads EAQVTQNPRYLITVTGKKLTVTCSQNMNHEYMSWYRQDPGLGLRQIYYSMNVEVTDKGDVPEGYKVSRKEKRNFPLILESPSPNQTSLYFCASGGSGANVLTFGAGSRLTVL.

The rearrangement links TRBV5-6 to TRBJ1-2, with D tentatively TRBD1 (5 bases). The CDR3 consists of 14 residues. V shed 1 base and J shed 8 bases, with 15 bases lying between them. The germline gives CDR1 SGHDT, CDR2 YYEEEE. This chain's CDR3 is CASSLYGAMQGYTF. CDR3 DNA: TGTGCCAGCAGCTTGTATGGGGCTATGCAGGGCTACACCTTC.

The genes are TRBV3-1 (or the pseudogene TRBV3-2) and TRBJ2-1; 7 positions match TRBD1. V was clipped by 7 bases and J by 6 bases; unmatched bases: 9. The CDR3 has 14 amino acids. Germline CDR1 LGHDT, CDR2 YNNKEL (reference sequence). For the CDR3, the DNA is TGTGCCAGCACGAAGAACGCAGGGGGCAATGAGCAGTTCTTC. The encoded protein is CASTKNAGGNEQFF.